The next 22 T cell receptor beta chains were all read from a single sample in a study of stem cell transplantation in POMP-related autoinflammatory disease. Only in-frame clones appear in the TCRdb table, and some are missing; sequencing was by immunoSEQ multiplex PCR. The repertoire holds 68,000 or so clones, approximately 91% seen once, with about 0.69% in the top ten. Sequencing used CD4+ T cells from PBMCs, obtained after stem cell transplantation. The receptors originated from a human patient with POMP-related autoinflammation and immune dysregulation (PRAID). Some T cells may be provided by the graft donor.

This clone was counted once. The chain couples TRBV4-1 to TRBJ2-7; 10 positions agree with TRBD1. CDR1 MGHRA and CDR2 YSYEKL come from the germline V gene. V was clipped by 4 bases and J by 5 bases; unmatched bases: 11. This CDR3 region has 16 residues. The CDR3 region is CASSPSTGGALHEQYF. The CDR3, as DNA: TGCGCCAGCAGCCCCTCGACAGGGGGCGCTTTACACGAGCAGTACTTC.

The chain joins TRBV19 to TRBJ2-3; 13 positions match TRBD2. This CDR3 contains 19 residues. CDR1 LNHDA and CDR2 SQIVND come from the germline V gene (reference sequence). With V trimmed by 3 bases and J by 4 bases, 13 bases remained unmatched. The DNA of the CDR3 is TGTGCCAGTAGTATGAGGAGACTAGCGGGGGGTCTATCGCCAGATACGCAGTATTTT. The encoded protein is CASSMRRLAGGLSPDTQYF. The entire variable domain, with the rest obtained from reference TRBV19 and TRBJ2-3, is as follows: DGGITQSPKYLFRKEGQNVTLSCEQNLNHDAMYWYRQDPGQGLRLIYYSQIVNDFQKGDIAEGYSVSREKKESFPLTVTSAQKNPTAFYLCASSMRRLAGGLSPDTQYFGPGTRLTVL.

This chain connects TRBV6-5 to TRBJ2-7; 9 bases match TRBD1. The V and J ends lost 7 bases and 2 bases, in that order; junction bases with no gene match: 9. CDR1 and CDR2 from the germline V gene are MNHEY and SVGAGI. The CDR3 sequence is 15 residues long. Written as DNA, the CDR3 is TGTGCCAGCACCCCGAGGACAGGGGTTGCCTACGAGCAGTACGTC. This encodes CASTPRTGVAYEQYV.

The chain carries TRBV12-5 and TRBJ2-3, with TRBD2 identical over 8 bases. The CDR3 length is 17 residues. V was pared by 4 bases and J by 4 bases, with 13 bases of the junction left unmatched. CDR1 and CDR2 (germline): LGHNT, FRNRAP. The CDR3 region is CASGWALGGEDADTQYF. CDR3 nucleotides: TGTGCTAGTGGTTGGGCCCTCGGGGGGGAGGATGCAGATACGCAGTATTTT.

The chain's CDR3 is CATSDPRGLGPYPGTQYF. Here the CDR3 DNA reads TGTGCCACCAGTGACCCCCGCGGACTAGGCCCTTACCCGGGTACGCAGTATTTT. V and J are TRBV24-1 and TRBJ2-3; 7 bases align to TRBD2. With V trimmed by 4 bases and J by 8 bases, 20 bases remained unmatched. Germline CDR1 KGHDR, CDR2 SFDVKD. This CDR3 spans 18 amino acids.

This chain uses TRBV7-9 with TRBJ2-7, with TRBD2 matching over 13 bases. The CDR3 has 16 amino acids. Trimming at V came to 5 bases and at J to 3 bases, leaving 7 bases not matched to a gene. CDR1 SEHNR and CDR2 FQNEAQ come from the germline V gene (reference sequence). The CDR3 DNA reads TGTGCCAGCAGCCCACCCGGACTAGCGGGGGACTACGAGCAGTACGTC. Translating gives CASSPPGLAGDYEQYV.

In nucleotides, the CDR3 is TGCGCCAGCGGGGATCCCGACTCTGGGGCCAACGTCCTGACTTTC. Translating gives CASGDPDSGANVLTF. The V and J genes are TRBV5-1 and TRBJ2-6; no clear D. V lost 7 bases to trimming and J lost 0 bases, with 11 bases between them. This CDR3 has 15 amino acids. The germline V gene has CDR1 SGHRS and CDR2 YFSETQ.

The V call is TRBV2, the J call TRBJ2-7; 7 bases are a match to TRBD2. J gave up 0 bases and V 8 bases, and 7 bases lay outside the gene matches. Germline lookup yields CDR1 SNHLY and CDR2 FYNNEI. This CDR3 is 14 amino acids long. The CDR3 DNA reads TGTGCCAGCTCAGCGGGACTCAGCTCCTACGAGCAGTACTTC. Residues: CASSAGLSSYEQYF.

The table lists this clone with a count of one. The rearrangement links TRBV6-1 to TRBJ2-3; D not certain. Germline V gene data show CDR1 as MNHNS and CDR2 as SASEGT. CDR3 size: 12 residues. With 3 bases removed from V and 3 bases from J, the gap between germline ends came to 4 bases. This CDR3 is CASSEITDTQYF. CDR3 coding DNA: TGTGCCAGCAGTGAGATAACAGATACGCAGTATTTT.

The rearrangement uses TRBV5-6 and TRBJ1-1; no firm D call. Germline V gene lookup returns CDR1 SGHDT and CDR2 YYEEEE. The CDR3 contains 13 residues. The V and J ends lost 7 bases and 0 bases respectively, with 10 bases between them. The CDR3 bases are TGTGCCAGCCACGTAATCATGAACACTGAAGCTTTCTTT. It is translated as CASHVIMNTEAFF.

CDR3 sequence: CASSLANTGELFF. CDR3 DNA sequence: TGTGCCAGCAGTTTAGCGAACACCGGGGAGCTGTTTTTT. The chain has TRBV27 and TRBJ2-2; D remains unclear. Between the trimmed V and J ends, which lost 2 bases and 0 bases, there was a span of 1 base. Germline V gene sequence: CDR1 MNHEY, CDR2 SMNVEV (reference sequence). The CDR3 loop spans 13 amino acids.

CDR3 amino acids: CASSPRQGAGTEAFF. The DNA of the CDR3 is TGTGCCAGCTCACCCCGACAGGGGGCAGGGACTGAAGCTTTCTTT. V gene TRBV18 combines with J gene TRBJ1-1; 10 nucleotides line up with TRBD1. V lost 3 bases, J lost 5 bases, and 6 bases stayed unmatched. This CDR3 has 15 residues. Germline V gene lookup returns CDR1 KGHSH and CDR2 LQKENI.

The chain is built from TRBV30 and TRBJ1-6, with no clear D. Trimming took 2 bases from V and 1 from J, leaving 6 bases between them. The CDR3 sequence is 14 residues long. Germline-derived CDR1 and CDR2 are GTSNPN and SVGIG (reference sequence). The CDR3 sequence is CAWSPGSYNSPLHF. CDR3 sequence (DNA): TGTGCCTGGAGTCCGGGTTCCTATAATTCACCCCTCCACTTT. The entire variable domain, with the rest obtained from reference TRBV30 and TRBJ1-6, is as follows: SQTIHQWPATLVQPVGSPLSLECTVEGTSNPNLYWYRQAAGRGLQLLFYSVGIGQISSEVPQNLSASRPQDRQFILSSKKLLLSDSGFYLCAWSPGSYNSPLHFGNGTRLTVT.

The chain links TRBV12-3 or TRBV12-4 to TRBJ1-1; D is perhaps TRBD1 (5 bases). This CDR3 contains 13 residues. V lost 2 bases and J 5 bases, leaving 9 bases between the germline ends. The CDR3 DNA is TGTGCCAGCAGTTTAAATAGGGGAACTGAAGCTTTCTTT. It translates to CASSLNRGTEAFF.

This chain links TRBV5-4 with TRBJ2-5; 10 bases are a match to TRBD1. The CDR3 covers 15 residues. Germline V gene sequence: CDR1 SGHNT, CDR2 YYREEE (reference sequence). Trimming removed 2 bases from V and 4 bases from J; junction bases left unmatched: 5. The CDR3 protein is CASSFPGTGVETQYF. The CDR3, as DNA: TGTGCCAGCAGCTTCCCCGGGACAGGGGTAGAGACCCAGTACTTC.

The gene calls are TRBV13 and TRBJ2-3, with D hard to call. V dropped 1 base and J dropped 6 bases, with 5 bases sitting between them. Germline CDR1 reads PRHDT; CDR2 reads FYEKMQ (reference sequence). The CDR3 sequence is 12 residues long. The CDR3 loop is CASSLVGDTQYF. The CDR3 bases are TGTGCCAGCAGCTTAGTTGGGGATACGCAGTATTTT.

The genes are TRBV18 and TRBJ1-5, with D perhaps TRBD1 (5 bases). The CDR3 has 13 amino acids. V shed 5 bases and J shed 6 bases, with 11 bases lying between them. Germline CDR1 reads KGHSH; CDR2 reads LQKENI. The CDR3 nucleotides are TGTGCCAGCTCATCAGACGGGACTCAGCCCCAGCATTTT. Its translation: CASSSDGTQPQHF.

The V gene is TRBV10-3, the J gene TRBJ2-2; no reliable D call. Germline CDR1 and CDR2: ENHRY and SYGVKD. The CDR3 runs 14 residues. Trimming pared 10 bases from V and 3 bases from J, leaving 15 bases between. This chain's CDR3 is CATKAVGDTGELFF. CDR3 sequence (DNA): TGTGCCACTAAGGCGGTAGGTGACACCGGGGAGCTGTTTTTT.

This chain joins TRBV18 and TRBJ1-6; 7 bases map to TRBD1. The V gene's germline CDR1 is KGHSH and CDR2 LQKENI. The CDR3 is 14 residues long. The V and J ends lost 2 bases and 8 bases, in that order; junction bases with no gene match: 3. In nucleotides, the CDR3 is TGTGCCAGCTCACCAGACAGGGCCTATTCACCCCTCCACTTT. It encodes CASSPDRAYSPLHF.

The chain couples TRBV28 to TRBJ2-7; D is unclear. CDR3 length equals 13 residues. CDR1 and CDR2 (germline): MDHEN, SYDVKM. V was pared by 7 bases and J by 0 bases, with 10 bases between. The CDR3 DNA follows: TGTGCCAGCACCCTCCCTGGCTCCTACGAGCAGTACTTC. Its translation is CASTLPGSYEQYF.

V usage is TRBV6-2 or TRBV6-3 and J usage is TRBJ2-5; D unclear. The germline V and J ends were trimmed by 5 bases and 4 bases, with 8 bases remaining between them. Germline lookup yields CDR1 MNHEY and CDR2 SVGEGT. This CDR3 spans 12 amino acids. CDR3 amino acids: CASSHTRETQYF. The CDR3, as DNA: TGTGCCAGCAGTCATACCCGAGAGACCCAGTACTTC.

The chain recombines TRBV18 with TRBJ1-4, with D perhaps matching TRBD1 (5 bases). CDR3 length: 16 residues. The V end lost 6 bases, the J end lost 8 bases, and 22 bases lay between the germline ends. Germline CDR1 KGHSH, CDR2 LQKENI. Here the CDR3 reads CASSHSQQGRGEKLFF. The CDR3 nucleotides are TGTGCCAGCTCTCACAGTCAGCAGGGACGTGGGGAAAAACTGTTTTTT.